Described below is a single TCR beta chain sequence and its context. Its antigen remains unknown. A multiplex PCR was run with 60 Vbeta primers and 13 Jbeta primers. TCRdb's copy holds only in-frame clones and misses some; the assay was immunoSEQ multiplex PCR. The sample consists of some 100,000 clones, 65% to 75% of them appearing once. The sample originates from a study of cytomegalovirus exposure and HLA in healthy donors. The overall study: Earlier, 110 million or so unique TCR beta sequences were recovered from roughly 170 million T cells by an analysis. Within an early data release were about 85 million unique TCRs drawn from HLA-typed donors.

This CDR3 contains 16 residues. Germline V gene lookup returns CDR1 MGHDK and CDR2 SYGVNS. The V and J ends lost 1 base and 9 bases respectively, with 19 bases between them. Study-wide results and caveats: The CMV antigen specificity of three CMV-associated chains was confirmed through in vitro analysis.

The sequenced sample consisted of PBMCs. This clonotype originated in a woman aged 18-35 years in good health and CMV-seropositive. The V call is TRBV25-1, the J call TRBJ2-1; D is possibly TRBD2 (5 bases). CDR3 bases: TGTGCCAGCAGTGAATCATGGGCGGGCTTGGGGAGTGAGCAGTTCTTC. Translated: CASSESWAGLGSEQFF. The full variable domain, completed using reference TRBV25-1 and TRBJ2-1, is EADIYQTPRYLVIGTGKKITLECSQTMGHDKMYWYQQDPGMELHLIHYSYGVNSTEKGDLSSESTVSRIRTEHFPLTLESARPSHTSQYLCASSESWAGLGSEQFFGPGTRLTVL.